The 13 T cell receptor beta chains below were found in one sample sequenced in a study of Graves' ophthalmopathy and Graves' hyperthyroidism. Using RNA transcripts, the TCR beta CDR3 regions were amplified. In the first round, RT-PCR was carried out with HTBI primers, and a multiplex PCR formed the second round. TCRdb re-analysed the multiplex PCR reads in MiXCR, keeping a single row per CDR3 protein. The table lists about 500,000 distinct CDR3 sequences, about 35% of them singletons. Sequencing was done on a sample of peripheral blood or thyroid tissue (not recorded which). Receptors were obtained from an adult man with Graves' hyperthyroidism.

Notes on this clonotype: No conserved phenylalanine or tryptophan ends this CDR3, so it is likely a read error. The chain uses TRBV5-1 and TRBJ2-7; weak D call: TRBD1 (5 bases). Germline V gene lookup returns CDR1 SGHRS and CDR2 YFSETQ. The germline V and J ends were trimmed by 0 bases and 1 base, with 8 bases remaining between them. This CDR3 is built from 14 residues. The CDR3 loop is CASSLGQGSYEQYL. DNA for the CDR3: TGCGCCAGCAGCTTGGGCCAGGGTTCCTACGAGCAGTACCTC.

This chain uses TRBV10-3 with TRBJ2-5, with D tentatively TRBD1 or TRBD2 (5 bases each). The CDR3 consists of 13 residues. The germline CDR1 and CDR2 sequences are ENHRY and SYGVKD. V shed 6 bases and J shed 5 bases, with 13 bases lying between them. The CDR3: CAISQTEGETQYF. The DNA for the CDR3 is TGTGCCATCAGCCAGACAGAGGGTGAGACCCAGTACTTC.

There are many counts of this clonotype. The chain couples TRBV20-1 to TRBJ2-2; D is unclear. CDR3 size: 15 residues. V gave up 2 bases and J gave up 0 bases, with 10 bases separating them. Per germline, CDR1 DFQATT and CDR2 SNEGSKA (reference sequence). The CDR3 spells CSARTVAANTGELFF. The CDR3 nucleotides read TGCAGTGCTAGAACGGTAGCTGCGAACACCGGGGAGCTGTTTTTT.

This clonotype has more than one count but fewer than ten. V is TRBV4-1 and J is TRBJ2-7, with D perhaps matching TRBD1 (5 bases). CDR3 length: 15 residues. Trimming cost V 3 bases and J 2 bases, with 14 bases left between them. Looked up from germline, CDR1 is MGHRA and CDR2 is YSYEKL. This CDR3 is CASSQAQGGTYEQYF. Here the CDR3 DNA reads TGCGCCAGCAGCCAGGCTCAGGGTGGGACCTACGAGCAGTACTTC.

This clonotype was counted ten times or more. The rearrangement joins TRBV19 to TRBJ1-1; D may be TRBD1 (6 bases). This CDR3 has 17 amino acids. CDR1 and CDR2 (germline): LNHDA, SQIVND (reference sequence). V gave up 3 bases and J gave up 3 bases, with 20 bases separating them. CDR3 sequence (DNA): TGTGCCAGTAGTATTCTTCCAGGGGAGGTGTGGGACACTGAAGCTTTCTTT. It encodes CASSILPGEVWDTEAFF.

Ten or more counts support this clonotype. The CDR3 DNA reads as TGTGCCAGTAGGCCGGGACAGGGCATTCTTGGGGAGCTGTTTTTT. It codes for CASRPGQGILGELFF. The chain recombines TRBV19 with TRBJ2-2, with TRBD1 matching 9 bases. The CDR3 contains 15 residues. Germline CDR1 is LNHDA and CDR2 is SQIVND (reference sequence). The V gene end was trimmed by 6 bases and the J gene end by 8 bases; junction bases not matched to a gene: 10.

The table lists this clonotype with many counts. The chain couples TRBV19 to TRBJ2-7; tentative D call: TRBD1 (6 bases). Trimming stripped 11 bases from V and 5 bases from J, with 22 bases between. The CDR3 is 14 residues long. The germline CDR1 and CDR2 sequences are LNHDA and SQIVND (reference sequence). This CDR3 is CASRDTGTNHEQYF. The CDR3 coding sequence is TGTGCCTCCCGGGATACCGGGACAAACCACGAGCAGTACTTC.

This clonotype occurred many times. The rearrangement links TRBV20-1 to TRBJ1-6; D ambiguous. V was pared by 0 bases and J by 7 bases, with 16 bases between. This CDR3 has 16 amino acids. Germline lookup yields CDR1 DFQATT and CDR2 SNEGSKA (reference sequence). As DNA, the CDR3 is TGCAGTGCTAGAGAAAGTAGAACAAGACCCAATTCACCCCTCCACTTT. Protein sequence: CSARESRTRPNSPLHF.

Ten or more counts support this clonotype. This chain connects TRBV4-1 to TRBJ1-1; D perhaps matches TRBD1 (5 bases). This CDR3 is built from 13 residues. The germline V and J ends were trimmed by 2 bases and 7 bases, with 11 bases remaining between them. The germline gives CDR1 MGHRA, CDR2 YSYEKL. CDR3 coding DNA: TGCGCCAGCAGCCAATCTGCGGGGCGTGAAGCTTTCTTT. It yields the protein CASSQSAGREAFF.

This clonotype has ten or more counts. V gene TRBV2 combines with J gene TRBJ1-4, with D unresolved. The germline V gene encodes CDR1 SNHLY and CDR2 FYNNEI. Trimming left V 1 base short and J 8 bases short, with 2 bases between. CDR3 length: 11 amino acids. CDR3 bases: TGTGCCAGCAGTGAAGGCGAAAAACTGTTTTTT. Translation: CASSEGEKLFF.

This clonotype was picked up a small number of times. The CDR3 is CASSMRKDRGVNGQPQHF. The DNA for the CDR3 is TGTGCCAGTAGTATGAGAAAGGACAGGGGGGTTAACGGCCAGCCCCAGCATTTT. The rearrangement links TRBV19 to TRBJ1-5; TRBD1 matches 10 bases. This CDR3 is 18 amino acids long. Trimming cost V 3 bases and J 7 bases; bases outside gene matches: 15. Germline loops: CDR1 LNHDA, CDR2 SQIVND (reference sequence).

The V call is TRBV14, the J call TRBJ2-7, with D unresolved. The assigned J gene may be wrong: the sequence end matches TRBJ2-1 better. From germline, CDR1 is SGHDN and CDR2 FVKESK. The CDR3 runs 15 residues. The CDR3 DNA follows: TGTGCCAGCAGCCAAGTGATGGGGAACTCCAATGAGCAGTTCTTC. It translates to CASSQVMGNSNEQFF.

The table lists this clonotype with many counts. The chain has TRBV2 and TRBJ1-5; TRBD1 might be the D (5 bases). This CDR3 contains 15 residues. The V end lost 6 bases, the J end lost 5 bases, and 17 bases lay between the germline ends. Germline loops: CDR1 SNHLY, CDR2 FYNNEI. The CDR3 loop is CASRLGRGLDQPQHF. The CDR3 bases are TGTGCCAGCAGGCTAGGAAGGGGCCTAGATCAGCCCCAGCATTTT.